These 6 T cell receptor beta chains were sequenced from one sample in a study of post-analysis software for immune sequencing data. Study-wide findings and caveats: Five or six TRBV segments, including TRBV5-6, TRBV5-1 and TRBV20-1, were more frequent in patients than controls.

Built from TCR beta cDNA, the libraries had unique molecular identifiers in them. TCRdb reanalysed the PCR reads using MiXCR and keeps one entry per CDR3 protein. Here the sample spans 650,000 to 850,000 distinct CDR3 sequences, about 50% being singletons. Antigen specificity for these receptors is unknown. Sequencing was done on a sample of blood. These receptors were collected from a girl aged 10 to 17 with multiple sclerosis.

The chain carries TRBV27 and TRBJ2-3, with 10 nucleotides matching TRBD2. Germline V gene lookup returns CDR1 MNHEY and CDR2 SMNVEV (reference sequence). Germline trimming cut 3 bases from V and 2 bases from J; bases unmatched to any gene: 8. This CDR3 spans 17 amino acids. The CDR3 bases are TGTGCCAGCAGTTTCTCGGGACTAGCGAAACACACAGATACGCAGTATTTT. This codes for CASSFSGLAKHTDTQYF.

This clonotype was recorded a few times. The chain has TRBV20-1 and TRBJ2-1; D ambiguous. CDR1 is DFQATT and CDR2 is SNEGSKA in the germline V gene (reference sequence). CDR3 length equals 12 residues. V was pared by 5 bases and J by 7 bases, with 12 bases between. CDR3 sequence: CSAPRGANEQFF. CDR3 coding DNA: TGCAGTGCTCCCCGAGGAGCAAATGAGCAGTTCTTC.

This chain connects TRBV7-2 to TRBJ1-4; 11 positions agree with TRBD1. J lost 8 bases, V lost 8 bases, and 7 bases had no gene match. This CDR3 has 14 amino acids. CDR1 and CDR2 (germline): SGHTA, FQGNSA. Here the CDR3 reads CASEPGQGGEKLFF. CDR3 DNA: TGTGCCAGCGAACCGGGACAGGGGGGCGAAAAACTGTTTTTT.

This clonotype was found a few times. Compared with germline, one end of the junction differs, possibly owing to a read error. The chain joins TRBV6-5 to TRBJ2-3; 7 bases line up with TRBD2. CDR3 size: 16 residues. The germline V gene encodes CDR1 MNHEY and CDR2 SVGAGI. The DNA for the CDR3 is TGTGCTAGCAGTTACCACATGACGGGAGGAGGAAATACGCAGTATTTT. Translating it yields CASSYHMTGGGNTQYF.

V gene TRBV7-6 combines with J gene TRBJ1-5; D is possibly TRBD1 (6 bases). Germline V gives CDR1 SGHVS, CDR2 FNYEAQ. The CDR3 covers 17 residues. V was shortened by 5 bases and J by 4 bases, with 21 bases between the two germline ends. The CDR3: CASSPNPAGQRNQPQHF. For the CDR3, the DNA is TGTGCCAGCAGCCCGAACCCCGCCGGACAGCGTAATCAGCCCCAGCATTTT.

Written as DNA, the CDR3 is TGTGCCAGCAGTCCCTCTGGACTGCAGTTCTTC. Translation: CASSPSGLQFF. The V gene is TRBV7-2, the J gene TRBJ2-1; maybe TRBD2 (5 bases). V was trimmed by 6 bases and J by 12 bases, leaving 12 bases between them. The V gene's germline CDR1 is SGHTA and CDR2 FQGNSA. The CDR3 extends over 11 amino acids.